This T cell receptor (beta chain) was sequenced during a study of vaccination effects on CD4 cells after COVID-19. Overall study findings and caveats: Marked clonal contraction of both clone types appeared late after vaccination.

This clone appeared a few times. The target antigen is unknown. Viral peptide pools were used in the ViraFEST assay to expand antigen-specific CD4+ T cells, and sequencing came afterward. Isolation of CD4+ T cells took place after 10 days of culture. Nucleocapsid antibodies stayed negative before and after vaccination, showing no earlier SARS-CoV-2 infection. Each culture well received some 1.9 million PBMC. These cells were then cultured in IMDM with approximately 10 IU/ml IL-2 and roughly 10 ug/ml peptides. Profiled with immunoSEQ multiplex PCR; TCRdb holds only in-frame clones, not every one. The sample consists of under 25,000 clones, around 79% of them appearing once. This TCR was sampled from a human donor who received a COVID-19 vaccine. This specimen consisted of CD4+ T cells from PBMCs cultured with HCoV-NL63 spike peptides, obtained before COVID-19 vaccination.

CDR3 DNA sequence: TGCGCCAGCAGCTTTGGTTGGACGGGAGAAGCTTTCTTT. This gives the protein CASSFGWTGEAFF. V and J are TRBV5-1 and TRBJ1-1; D is undetermined. CDR3 size: 13 residues. Deletions cut 2 bases from V and 8 bases from J, with 13 bases between. The V gene's germline CDR1 is SGHRS and CDR2 YFSETQ.